This T cell receptor (beta chain) derives from a study of T cell changes during pregnancy in multiple sclerosis. Profiling relied on immunoSEQ multiplex PCR, and the TCRdb table lists in-frame clones only, not all of them. The data show about 100,000 clones, with 85% to 95% seen just once and about 0.9% held by the top ten. CDR1 and CDR2 (germline): SNHLY, FYNNEI. The CDR3 runs 15 residues. Deletions cut 3 bases from V and 4 bases from J, with 16 bases between. V gene TRBV2 combines with J gene TRBJ2-7; D perhaps matches TRBD2 (5 bases). The specimen was peripheral blood, collected before pregnancy. The sequence came from a female donor with multiple sclerosis, enrolled in a pregnancy study. CDR3 amino acids: CASSEEFGIAYEQYF. The CDR3 coding sequence is TGTGCCAGCAGTGAGGAGTTCGGGATAGCTTACGAGCAGTACTTC. Full variable domain (rest looked up from reference TRBV2 and TRBJ2-7): EPEVTQTPSHQVTQMGQEVILRCVPISNHLYFYWYRQILGQKVEFLVSFYNNEISEKSEIFDDQFSVERPDGSNFTLKIRSTKLEDSAMYFCASSEEFGIAYEQYFGPGTRLTVT.